The 32 T cell receptor beta chains presented below share a single source sample, sequenced in a study of T-cell reconstitution after alpha-beta-depleted transplantation in children (dated by TCRdb to the mid-2010s). Libraries were prepared through PCR. TCRdb records Illumina HiSeq 2500 as the sequencer. Molecular barcoding was employed in the preparation of TCR libraries, with unique molecular identifiers being used to normalize TCRbeta repertoire quantification. TCRdb reran the public reads through fastp at Q25 and MiXCR, keeping productive beta chains. Identical CDR3 protein sequences are pooled into one entry, listed with their most common genes and DNA. This sample is represented by some 400,000 distinct CDR3 sequences; around 20% of them were singletons. The ten top clones hold approximately 3.9% of the sample. The sample was PBMCs from the stem cell graft donor, taken from the stem cell graft. These receptors were collected from a human donor who donated a stem cell graft to a child with acute myeloid leukemia.

There are a few counts of this clonotype. The chain carries TRBV28 and TRBJ2-1, with D perhaps matching TRBD2 (6 bases). V lost 5 bases to trimming and J lost 7 bases, with 18 bases between them. The CDR3 is 15 amino acids. The germline V gene encodes CDR1 MDHEN and CDR2 SYDVKM. Here the CDR3 reads CASSPGLLGLNEQFF. As DNA, the CDR3 is TGTGCCAGCAGTCCAGGACTACTGGGCCTAAATGAGCAGTTCTTC.

The chain employs TRBV6-5 and TRBJ1-1, with D perhaps TRBD1 (5 bases). This CDR3 comprises 13 residues. Per germline, CDR1 MNHEY and CDR2 SVGAGI. Trimming stripped 6 bases from V and 2 bases from J, with 10 bases between. Here the CDR3 DNA reads TGTGCCAGCAGGGGGGGAGGCAACACTGAAGCTTTCTTT. It codes for CASRGGGNTEAFF.

Many counts were recorded for this clonotype. J is TRBJ2-3 and V is TRBV27; 7 bases line up with TRBD2. V trimming: 0 bases; J trimming: 2 bases; junction bases outside the gene matches: 5. This CDR3 has 16 residues. Per the germline V gene, CDR1 is MNHEY and CDR2 is SMNVEV (reference sequence). Here the CDR3 reads CASSLSPSGTTDTQYF. CDR3 nucleotides: TGTGCCAGCAGTTTATCACCTAGCGGAACCACAGATACGCAGTATTTT.

CDR3 amino acids: CASDPNRGNTEAFF. In nucleotides, the CDR3 is TGTGCCAGCGATCCAAACAGGGGCAACACTGAAGCTTTCTTT. The genes are TRBV7-9 and TRBJ1-1, with 7 bases aligning to TRBD1. Germline lookup yields CDR1 SEHNR and CDR2 FQNEAQ (reference sequence). V was clipped by 8 bases and J by 2 bases; unmatched bases: 8. The CDR3 is made up of 14 amino acids. The complete variable domain, with remaining parts taken from reference TRBV7-9 and TRBJ1-1, reads DTGVSQNPRHKITKRGQNVTFRCDPISEHNRLYWYRQTLGQGPEFLTYFQNEAQLEKSRLLSDRFSAERPKGSFSTLEIQRTEQGDSAMYLCASDPNRGNTEAFFGQGTRLTVV.

This clonotype was observed at least ten times. The rearrangement uses TRBV20-1 and TRBJ2-2; 8 bases are a match to TRBD2. V was clipped by 0 bases and J by 0 bases; unmatched bases: 3. The CDR3 runs to 16 residues. The germline V gene has CDR1 DFQATT and CDR2 SNEGSKA (reference sequence). CDR3 sequence (DNA): TGCAGTGCTAGAGAACTGCGGGAGGCGAACACCGGGGAGCTGTTTTTT. Translated: CSARELREANTGELFF.

The rearrangement joins TRBV19 to TRBJ2-5; 9 positions match TRBD2. The germline V gene encodes CDR1 LNHDA and CDR2 SQIVND (reference sequence). Trimming cost V 6 bases and J 1 base; bases outside gene matches: 9. The CDR3 runs to 16 residues. CDR3 region: CASSPRTSVIQETQYF. The CDR3 coding sequence is TGTGCCAGTAGCCCGAGGACTAGCGTGATCCAAGAGACCCAGTACTTC.

In this sample, this clonotype turned up a few times. This chain connects TRBV4-2 to TRBJ2-7; D might be TRBD1 (5 bases). This CDR3 comprises 15 residues. Germline V gives CDR1 LGHNA, CDR2 YNFKEQ. V lost 0 bases and J 0 bases, leaving 9 bases between the germline ends. The CDR3: CASSQEDTSSYEQYF. The CDR3 DNA sequence: TGTGCCAGCAGCCAAGAGGACACATCCTCCTACGAGCAGTACTTC.

This clonotype was seen a few times. V and J are TRBV7-9 and TRBJ2-1; D may be TRBD2 (7 bases). The CDR3 contains 16 residues. The germline V gene encodes CDR1 SEHNR and CDR2 FQNEAQ (reference sequence). The V and J ends lost 7 bases and 0 bases respectively, with 16 bases between them. The CDR3 loop reads CASNMGGQSSYNEQFF. CDR3 DNA: TGTGCCAGCAACATGGGGGGGCAGAGCTCCTACAATGAGCAGTTCTTC.

This chain uses TRBV12-3 or TRBV12-4 with TRBJ1-1; 8 nucleotides align to TRBD1. V gave up 3 bases and J gave up 1 base; unmatched junction bases: 1. The CDR3 loop spans 14 amino acids. The CDR3 DNA follows: TGTGCCAGCAGTTTGACAGGGGCGAACACTGAAGCTTTCTTT. Its protein is CASSLTGANTEAFF.

The J gene is TRBJ2-1, the V gene TRBV28, with 13 nucleotides matching TRBD2. V shed 6 bases, J shed 5 bases, and the junction held 7 bases outside the gene matches. Germline-derived CDR1 and CDR2 are MDHEN and SYDVKM. CDR3 length: 16 residues. The CDR3 nucleotides are TGTGCCAGCAGCCACCCCGGGACTAGCGGGAACAATGAGCAGTTCTTC. Its protein is CASSHPGTSGNNEQFF.

This clonotype was seen at least ten times. The chain recombines TRBV20-1 with TRBJ2-1; D ambiguous. Deletions cut 4 bases from V and 2 bases from J, with 6 bases between. In germline, CDR1 is DFQATT, CDR2 SNEGSKA (reference sequence). The CDR3 runs to 12 residues. In DNA form, the CDR3 reads TGCAGTGCTAACCGAGCCTACAATGAGCAGTTCTTC. Its protein is CSANRAYNEQFF.

This clonotype is a singleton in its sample. J is TRBJ2-3 and V is TRBV15, with 7 bases fitting TRBD2. The V gene end was trimmed by 5 bases and the J gene end by 2 bases; junction bases not matched to a gene: 10. Germline loops: CDR1 LNHNV, CDR2 YYDKDF (reference sequence). CDR3 length equals 16 residues. The CDR3 DNA reads TGTGCCACCAGCGACCGGGCTAGCGGACCCACAGATACGCAGTATTTT. Translation gives CATSDRASGPTDTQYF.

This clonotype was observed a few times. The CDR3 protein is CASSLDRANSPLHF. CDR3 coding DNA: TGTGCCAGCAGCCTGGACAGGGCGAATTCACCCCTCCACTTT. This chain connects TRBV6-1 to TRBJ1-6, with 8 bases identical to TRBD1. Trimming at V came to 6 bases and at J to 7 bases, leaving 5 bases not matched to a gene. The CDR3 consists of 14 residues. Germline assignment: CDR1 MNHNS and CDR2 SASEGT.

This clonotype has just a few counts. CDR3 DNA: TGCAGTGCTACCCGGGACAGGCACAACACCGGGGAGCTGTTTTTT. It is translated as CSATRDRHNTGELFF. The V call is TRBV20-1, the J call TRBJ2-2; 8 nucleotides line up with TRBD1. The CDR3 covers 15 residues. J lost 2 bases, V lost 4 bases, and 6 bases had no gene match. The germline V gene encodes CDR1 DFQATT and CDR2 SNEGSKA (reference sequence).

The V call is TRBV5-1, the J call TRBJ2-1; D is possibly TRBD1 (6 bases). Germline CDR1 is SGHRS and CDR2 is YFSETQ. This CDR3 region has 15 residues. V was cut by 7 bases and J by 3 bases, with 17 bases left in between. CDR3 sequence: CASASGKGGYNEQFF. The DNA of the CDR3 is TGCGCCAGCGCGTCAGGGAAAGGGGGCTACAATGAGCAGTTCTTC.

This clonotype has a handful of counts. V is TRBV12-3 or TRBV12-4 and J is TRBJ2-7; tentatively, D is TRBD1 (5 bases). CDR3 length: 14 amino acids. Trimming stripped 5 bases from V and 6 bases from J, with 17 bases between. The CDR3 DNA is TGTGCCAGCAGTCTCTACGTTTCGGACACCGAGCAGTACTTC. As protein: CASSLYVSDTEQYF.

This chain links TRBV2 with TRBJ2-7; tentative D call: TRBD1 (6 bases). Germline CDR1 SNHLY, CDR2 FYNNEI. CDR3 length equals 13 residues. V was shortened by 6 bases and J by 3 bases, with 12 bases between the two germline ends. CDR3 nucleotide sequence: TGTGCCAGCAGGGAGGACAGAAGCTACGAGCAGTACTTC. As protein: CASREDRSYEQYF.

The V gene is TRBV20-1, the J gene TRBJ2-5; D is unresolved. The ends were cut back, 2 bases at V and 2 bases at J, with 15 bases in the middle. Per the germline V gene, CDR1 is DFQATT and CDR2 is SNEGSKA (reference sequence). The CDR3 totals 15 residues. CDR3 in DNA: TGCAGTGCTAGAACCCGGGCCCACAAACAAGAGACCCAGTACTTC. The encoded protein is CSARTRAHKQETQYF.

The V call is TRBV7-3, the J call TRBJ2-5; D remains ambiguous. Per the germline V gene, CDR1 is SGHTA and CDR2 is FQGTGA. The CDR3 is 13 residues long. V was trimmed by 5 bases and J by 4 bases, leaving 11 bases between them. The CDR3 sequence: CASSTLGGETQYF. The CDR3 nucleotides read TGTGCCAGCAGCACCCTAGGTGGAGAGACCCAGTACTTC.

V usage is TRBV7-2 and J usage is TRBJ2-1; TRBD2 matches at 12 bases. The V gene end was trimmed by 6 bases and the J gene end by 10 bases; junction bases not matched to a gene: 10. The CDR3 contains 15 residues. Looked up from germline, CDR1 is SGHTA and CDR2 is FQGNSA. This CDR3 reads CASSHPSGRAGEQFF. The CDR3 DNA follows: TGTGCCAGCAGTCATCCTAGCGGGAGGGCCGGGGAGCAGTTCTTC. Filled out from reference TRBV7-2 and TRBJ2-1, the complete variable domain reads GAGVSQSPSNKVTEKGKDVELRCDPISGHTALYWYRQSLGQGLEFLIYFQGNSAPDKSGLPSDRFSAERTGGSVSTLTIQRTQQEDSAVYLCASSHPSGRAGEQFFGPGTRLTVL.

This clonotype was seen only once. J is TRBJ2-4 and V is TRBV5-4; D could derive from TRBD1 or TRBD2 (5 bases each). V was pared by 1 base and J by 0 bases, with 11 bases between. The CDR3 loop spans 16 amino acids. The germline gives CDR1 SGHNT, CDR2 YYREEE (reference sequence). The CDR3: CASSLRGDLAKNIQYF. The CDR3 bases are TGTGCCAGCAGCTTGAGGGGAGACCTAGCCAAAAACATTCAGTACTTC.

The chain carries TRBV2 and TRBJ1-1; 8 bases map to TRBD1. This CDR3 has 12 amino acids. Germline V gives CDR1 SNHLY, CDR2 FYNNEI. V lost 7 bases and J lost 4; bases outside the gene matches: 2. CDR3 DNA sequence: TGTGCCAGCAATCAGGGGGCCACTGAAGCTTTCTTT. This sequence encodes CASNQGATEAFF.

The genes are TRBV6-1 and TRBJ2-1; D remains ambiguous. Germline CDR1 and CDR2: MNHNS and SASEGT. V was pared by 8 bases and J by 4 bases, with 15 bases between. The CDR3 loop spans 14 amino acids. This chain's CDR3 is CASFSPTRYNEQFF. The CDR3 DNA reads TGTGCCAGCTTTTCCCCCACCAGGTACAATGAGCAGTTCTTC.

This clonotype was seen a few times. The chain has TRBV27 and TRBJ2-3; D is perhaps TRBD2 (5 bases). The CDR3 is 13 residues long. V dropped 2 bases and J dropped 4 bases, with 7 bases sitting between them. CDR1 is MNHEY and CDR2 is SMNVEV in the germline V gene (reference sequence). CDR3: CASSLGAADTQYF. For the CDR3, the DNA is TGTGCCAGCAGTTTAGGAGCGGCAGATACGCAGTATTTT.

This clonotype has just a few counts. The chain employs TRBV20-1 and TRBJ2-7; 9 bases are a match to TRBD2. From germline, CDR1 is DFQATT and CDR2 SNEGSKA (reference sequence). V trimming: 3 bases; J trimming: 5 bases; junction bases outside the gene matches: 8. This CDR3 is built from 14 residues. CDR3 protein: CSASQASGTHEQYF. The CDR3 DNA reads TGCAGTGCTAGTCAGGCTAGCGGGACCCACGAGCAGTACTTC.

The genes are TRBV29-1 and TRBJ2-7; 12 bases map to TRBD2. From germline, CDR1 is SQVTM and CDR2 ANQGSEA. Trimming cost V 3 bases and J 2 bases; bases outside gene matches: 2. The CDR3 contains 14 residues. The CDR3 DNA sequence: TGCAGCGTTGAGACTAGCGGGAGTCCCTACGAGCAGTACTTC. Residues: CSVETSGSPYEQYF.

This clonotype has just a few counts. The chain's CDR3 is CSARALGLAGGSSYEQYF. In DNA, the CDR3 is TGCAGTGCTAGGGCCTTGGGGCTAGCGGGAGGCAGCTCCTACGAGCAGTACTTC. This chain joins TRBV20-1 and TRBJ2-7, with 11 bases that match TRBD2. This CDR3 region has 18 residues. Trimming cost V 3 bases and J 0 bases; bases outside gene matches: 13. Germline CDR1 is DFQATT and CDR2 is SNEGSKA (reference sequence).

The sample holds a few counts of this clonotype. The V call is TRBV12-3 or TRBV12-4, the J call TRBJ2-7; D gene ambiguous. The V gene lost 1 base and the J gene lost 2 bases, with 9 bases spanning the gap. CDR3 length: 14 amino acids. CDR3 coding DNA: TGTGCCAGCAGTTTAGAAGTGGGCCCCTACGAGCAGTACTTC. This encodes CASSLEVGPYEQYF.

This clonotype was found a few times. The chain combines TRBV12-3 or TRBV12-4 with TRBJ1-2; a weak D match, TRBD1 (5 bases). V shed 6 bases and J shed 7 bases, with 15 bases lying between them. There are 13 residues in the CDR3. CDR3 coding DNA: TGTGCCAGCAGGGGGCAGATGGATGCTGGCTACACCTTC. Protein product: CASRGQMDAGYTF.

This clonotype was found a few times. The chain has TRBV7-3 and TRBJ2-1; TRBD2 matches at 10 bases. Germline values: CDR1 SGHTA, CDR2 FQGTGA. V was clipped by 5 bases and J by 4 bases; unmatched bases: 5. The length of the CDR3 is 15 residues. The CDR3 nucleotides read TGTGCCAGCAGCGAATCTAGCGGGAGTTACAATGAGCAGTTCTTC. Encoded protein: CASSESSGSYNEQFF.

The chain recombines TRBV29-1 with TRBJ2-7; weak D call: TRBD2 (6 bases). The CDR3 sequence is 15 residues long. The V gene lost 6 bases and the J gene lost 3 bases, with 21 bases spanning the gap. The V gene's germline CDR1 is SQVTM and CDR2 ANQGSEA. The CDR3: CSVSRLVYGRYEQYF. Written as DNA, the CDR3 is TGCAGCGTATCGCGACTAGTATACGGCCGCTACGAGCAGTACTTC.

This clonotype was seen more than once but under ten times. CDR3 residues: CASSAPSGRVYNEQFF. The CDR3 nucleotides are TGTGCCAGCAGTGCCCCTAGCGGGAGAGTCTACAATGAGCAGTTCTTC. The rearrangement links TRBV25-1 to TRBJ2-1, with 10 bases matching TRBD2. The germline V gene encodes CDR1 MGHDK and CDR2 SYGVNS. With V trimmed by 4 bases and J by 3 bases, 6 bases remained unmatched. The CDR3 sequence is 16 residues long.